This TCR beta chain was sequenced in a study of blood T cells in healthy people across ages (dated by TCRdb to about 2015). Study-wide context: In model experiments, template switching captured roughly one uniquely barcoded TCR beta cDNA molecule for every two T cells. The study measured age-related changes in TCR beta repertoire diversity using deep sequencing normalized with unique cDNA molecular identifiers. Donors were grouped into four age groups: young (average about 15 years), middle-aged (around 39), aged (about 60) and long-lived (approximately 78). To avoid experimental bias, donors of different ages were randomly spread across the sequencing lanes. Using the same blood draw, the study looked at two additional independent replicas of 1 million unique cDNA reads for two donors, one aged 18 to 30 and the other aged 80 or older. Overall results and qualifications from the work: The percentage of naive T cells measured by flow cytometry correlated strongly with observed TCR beta diversity. Compared with the aged group, the long-lived group had more naive CD4+ T cells, fewer expanded clones and increased TCR diversity, a pattern suggesting age selection. Because the CMV infection status of the donors was unknown, age-related changes in expanded clonotypes may potentially have been confounded. Estimates of total diversity from one million sequenced T cells were regarded as lower bounds and underestimates. Because profiling used bulk unsorted PBMCs, naive and antigen-experienced compartments could not be compared conclusively. Observed TCR beta diversity per million T cells fell roughly linearly with age, and a significant reduction was already apparent by age around 40.

Of note for this clonotype: No antigen is known for it. The sample holds no much larger clone one base away, and base qualities are not on file.

The library was prepared using 5' RACE. Data came from an Illumina HiSeq 2500. A second PCR of about 7 to 12 cycles was performed with a sample-barcoded 5' primer and a J-beta primer mix. A unique molecular identifier was introduced onto each TCR beta cDNA molecule by a template-switch 5' adaptor carrying 12 random nucleotides. Each sample yielded at least 2.5 million CDR3-containing paired-end reads. First-strand cDNA was synthesized from all RNA with the Mint cDNA synthesis kit, primed by a TRBC-specific oligonucleotide. All cDNA was treated with uracil-DNA glycosylase and then went through a first 18-cycle PCR with the universal primers M1SS and BC2_uni_R. The published analysis was carried out like this. Each sample was normalized by randomly selecting 1 million high-quality reads, each carrying a distinct molecular identifier. Instead of being binned into consensus sequences, reads with shared molecular identifiers were discarded. MiTCR, set to a Q25 quality threshold and the strictest error-elimination algorithm, was used for CDR3 identification, clonotype clustering and error correction. Lower-bound total TCR beta diversity was estimated with a nonparametric unseen species model using Euler transformation. The raw public data were reprocessed by TCRdb itself: fastp quality trimming at Q25, MiXCR clonotype calling, in-frame beta chains only. Duplicate CDR3 protein sequences are folded into a single record with the most common DNA and genes. TCRdb, not the original authors, processed these V and J calls. This sample holds just under 900,000 distinct CDR3 sequences; around 30% were observed only once. Roughly 17% of the sample is taken by the ten largest.

V and J are truncated by 4 bases and 8 bases respectively, leaving an intervening sequence of 12 bases. Measured from the cysteine to the phenylalanine, the CDR3 is 13 residues long. Left in the record is the CDR3 DNA by itself, 39 bases read in frame from the first base. CDR1 and CDR2 (SGHNT, YYREEE) derive from the germline V gene (reference sequence). The roughly 39 donors, aged roughly 6 to 100 years, were systemically healthy Caucasian individuals from Russia. Each donor gave about 10 milliliters of peripheral blood, drawn into EDTA-treated Vacutainer tubes. Ficoll-Paque density-gradient centrifugation was used to isolate PBMCs, with at least 7 million obtained per sample. Total RNA was extracted from PBMCs with Trizol reagent, with at least 5 micrograms obtained per sample. Naive CD45RAhigh/CD27high T cell percentages were measured by flow cytometry on a PBMC aliquot from every donor.

The sequence joins TRBV5-4 to TRBJ2-2, with the D gene not clear enough to name. The TCR originated in an elderly woman in good health. The sequenced material came from blood. The base sequence is TGTGCCAGCAGCGTTGAAGGCTGGGGGGAGCTGTTTTTT. It encodes CASSVEGWGELFF. With the portions outside the CDR3 filled from the reference TRBV5-4 and TRBJ2-2 genes, the complete variable region becomes ETGVTQSPTHLIKTRGQQVTLRCSSQSGHNTVSWYQQALGQGPQFIFQYYREEENGRGNFPPRFSGLQFPNYSSELNVNALELDDSALYLCASSVEGWGELFFGEGSRLTVL.